The entry that follows covers one T cell receptor (beta chain) sequence. These data originate in a study of blood T cell repertoires in COVID-19. In the study overall: Sample material is recorded as cDNA or gDNA derived from T cells, B-cell-depleted T cells, or PBMCs.

The CDR3 is 17 amino acids. The V and J ends lost 0 bases and 4 bases, in that order; junction bases with no gene match: 11. Per the original methods: Estimation of nucleated cell counts was performed using reference gene primer amplification. This table comes from immunoSEQ multiplex PCR, and its TCRdb copy is limited to in-frame clones, with some not included. That table furnishes V, J and clone size, whereas the DNA furnished D and trimming. The sample lists 200,000 to 300,000 clones, 65% to 90% occurring once. Sequences were obtained from peripheral blood. The genes are TRBV23-1 and TRBJ1-2; 7 bases fit TRBD1. TRBV23-1 is identified as an open reading frame with a role that is uncertain. The receptor was derived from a man in his thirties or forties with active or convalescent COVID-19. The CDR3 here is CASSQSLLQGWIYGYTF. The CDR3 DNA is TGCGCCAGCAGTCAATCTTTGCTACAGGGGTGGATCTATGGCTACACCTTC.